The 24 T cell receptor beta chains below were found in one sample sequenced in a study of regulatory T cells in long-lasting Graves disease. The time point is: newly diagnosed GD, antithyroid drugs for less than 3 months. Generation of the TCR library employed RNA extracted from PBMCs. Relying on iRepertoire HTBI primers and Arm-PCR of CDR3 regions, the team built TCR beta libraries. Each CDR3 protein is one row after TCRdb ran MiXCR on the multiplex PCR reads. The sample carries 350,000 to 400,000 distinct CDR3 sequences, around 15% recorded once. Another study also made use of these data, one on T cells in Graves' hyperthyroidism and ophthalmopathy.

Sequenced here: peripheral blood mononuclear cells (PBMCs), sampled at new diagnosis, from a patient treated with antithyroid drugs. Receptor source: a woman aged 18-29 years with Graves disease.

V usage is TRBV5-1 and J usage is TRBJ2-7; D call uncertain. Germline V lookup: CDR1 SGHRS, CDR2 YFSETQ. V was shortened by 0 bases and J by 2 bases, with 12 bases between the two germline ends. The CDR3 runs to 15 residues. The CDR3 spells CASSLGDTLAYEQYF. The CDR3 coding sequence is TGCGCCAGCAGCTTGGGTGACACCTTGGCCTACGAGCAGTACTTC.

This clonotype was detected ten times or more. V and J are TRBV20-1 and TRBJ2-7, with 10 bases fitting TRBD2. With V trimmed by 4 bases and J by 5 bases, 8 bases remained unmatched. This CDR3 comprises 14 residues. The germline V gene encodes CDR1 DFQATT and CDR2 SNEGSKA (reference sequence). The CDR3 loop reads CSANTGTSVHEQYF. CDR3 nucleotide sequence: TGCAGTGCTAACACCGGGACTAGCGTGCACGAGCAGTACTTC.

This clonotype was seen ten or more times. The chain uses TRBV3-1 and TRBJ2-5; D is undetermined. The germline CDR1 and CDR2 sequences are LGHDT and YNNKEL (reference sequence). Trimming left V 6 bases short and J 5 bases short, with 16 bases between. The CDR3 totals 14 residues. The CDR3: CASSRTVLGETQYF. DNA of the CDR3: TGTGCCAGCAGTCGGACCGTTCTGGGGGAGACCCAGTACTTC.

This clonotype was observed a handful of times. CDR3 amino acids: CASSYSDGQSGGALHF. CDR3 nucleotide sequence: TGTGCCAGCAGTTACTCGGATGGACAGTCAGGCGGGGCCCTCCACTTT. The chain has TRBV6-2 or TRBV6-3 and TRBJ1-6, with D possibly TRBD1 on 6 matching bases. The germline V gene encodes CDR1 MNHEY and CDR2 SVGEGT. The V gene lost 0 bases and the J gene lost 14 bases, with 20 bases spanning the gap. This CDR3 is built from 16 residues.

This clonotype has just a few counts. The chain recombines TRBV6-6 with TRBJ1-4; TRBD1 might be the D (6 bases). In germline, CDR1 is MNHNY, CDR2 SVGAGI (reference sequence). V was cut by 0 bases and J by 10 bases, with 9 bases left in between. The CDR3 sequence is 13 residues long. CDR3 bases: TGTGCCAGCAGTTACTCGAGGGGGGTAAAACTGTTTTTT. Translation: CASSYSRGVKLFF.

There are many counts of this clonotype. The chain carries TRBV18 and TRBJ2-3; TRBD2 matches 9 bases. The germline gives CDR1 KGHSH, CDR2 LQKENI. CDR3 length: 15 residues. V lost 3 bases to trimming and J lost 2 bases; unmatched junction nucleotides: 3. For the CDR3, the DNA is TGTGCCAGCTCACCTCGGACTAGCGCCACAGATACGCAGTATTTT. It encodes CASSPRTSATDTQYF.

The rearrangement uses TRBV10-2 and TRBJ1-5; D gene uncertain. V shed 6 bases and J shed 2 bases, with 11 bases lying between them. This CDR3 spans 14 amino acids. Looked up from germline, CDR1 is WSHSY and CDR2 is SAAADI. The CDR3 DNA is TGCGCCAGCAGACACTCTGGGCGCAATCAGCCCCAGCATTTT. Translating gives CASRHSGRNQPQHF.

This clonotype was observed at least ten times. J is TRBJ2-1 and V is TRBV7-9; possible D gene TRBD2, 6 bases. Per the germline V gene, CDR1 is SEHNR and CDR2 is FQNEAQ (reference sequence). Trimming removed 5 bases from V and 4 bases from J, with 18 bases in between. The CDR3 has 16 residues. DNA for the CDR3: TGTGCCAGCAGCGGCGGCGGGCGCGGGGTTTACAATGAGCAGTTCTTC. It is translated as CASSGGGRGVYNEQFF.

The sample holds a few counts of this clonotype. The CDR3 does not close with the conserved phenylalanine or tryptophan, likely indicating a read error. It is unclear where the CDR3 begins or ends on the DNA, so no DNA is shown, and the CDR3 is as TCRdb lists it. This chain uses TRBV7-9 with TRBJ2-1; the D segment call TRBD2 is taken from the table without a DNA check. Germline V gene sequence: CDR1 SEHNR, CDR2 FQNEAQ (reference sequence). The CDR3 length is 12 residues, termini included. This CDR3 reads CASSPVGGGLVL.

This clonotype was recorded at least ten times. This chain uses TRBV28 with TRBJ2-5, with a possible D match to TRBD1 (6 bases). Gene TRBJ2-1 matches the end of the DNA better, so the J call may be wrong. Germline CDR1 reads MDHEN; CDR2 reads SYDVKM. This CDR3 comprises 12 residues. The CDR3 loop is CATSRGYNEQFF. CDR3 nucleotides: TGTGCCACATCCAGGGGTTACAATGAGCAGTTCTTC.

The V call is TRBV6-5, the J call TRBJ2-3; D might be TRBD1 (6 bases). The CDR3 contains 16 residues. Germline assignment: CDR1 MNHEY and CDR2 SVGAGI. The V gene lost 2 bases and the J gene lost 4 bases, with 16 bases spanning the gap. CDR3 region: CASSYPTGRSADTQYF. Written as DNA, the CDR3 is TGTGCCAGCAGTTACCCGACAGGACGGAGCGCAGATACGCAGTATTTT.

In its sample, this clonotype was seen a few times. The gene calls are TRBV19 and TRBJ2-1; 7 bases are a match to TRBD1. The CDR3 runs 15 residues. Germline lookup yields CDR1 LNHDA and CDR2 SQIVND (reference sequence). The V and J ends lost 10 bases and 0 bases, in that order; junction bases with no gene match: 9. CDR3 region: CATSSDRSSYNEQFF. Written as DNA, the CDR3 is TGTGCCACCTCGTCGGACAGGAGCTCCTACAATGAGCAGTTCTTC.

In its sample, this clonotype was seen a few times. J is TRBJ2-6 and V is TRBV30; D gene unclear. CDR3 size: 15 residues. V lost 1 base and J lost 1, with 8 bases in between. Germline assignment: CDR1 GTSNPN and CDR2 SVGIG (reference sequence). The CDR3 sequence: CAWSAYESGANVLTF. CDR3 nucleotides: TGTGCCTGGAGTGCGTATGAGTCTGGGGCCAACGTCCTGACTTTC.

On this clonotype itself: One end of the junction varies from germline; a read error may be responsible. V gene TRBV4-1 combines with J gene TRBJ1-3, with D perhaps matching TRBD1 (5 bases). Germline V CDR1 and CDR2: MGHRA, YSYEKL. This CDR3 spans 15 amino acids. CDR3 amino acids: CASSQGKGSGNNIYF. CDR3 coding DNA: TGCGCCAGCAGCCAAGGGAAGGGGTCCGGAAACAACATATATTTT.

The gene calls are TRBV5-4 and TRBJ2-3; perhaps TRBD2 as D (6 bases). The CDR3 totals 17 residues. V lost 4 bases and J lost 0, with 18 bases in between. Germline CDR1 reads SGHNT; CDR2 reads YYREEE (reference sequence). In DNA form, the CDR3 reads TGTGCCAGCAGCCCCGGGCGGGGCGGGGTTAGCACAGATACGCAGTATTTT. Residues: CASSPGRGGVSTDTQYF.

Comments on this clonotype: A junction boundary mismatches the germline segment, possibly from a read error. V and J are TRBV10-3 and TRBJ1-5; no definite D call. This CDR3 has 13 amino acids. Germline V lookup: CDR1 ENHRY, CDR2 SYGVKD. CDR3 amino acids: CAVSPSEVEPQHF. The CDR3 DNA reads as TGTGCCGTCAGTCCCAGCGAGGTTGAACCCCAGCATTTT.

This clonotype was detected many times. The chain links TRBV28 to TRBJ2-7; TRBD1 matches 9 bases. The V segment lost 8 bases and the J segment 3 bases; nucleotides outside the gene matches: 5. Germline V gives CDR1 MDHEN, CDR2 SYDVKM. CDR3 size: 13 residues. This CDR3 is CASLRTGVYEQYF. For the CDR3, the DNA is TGTGCCAGCCTCCGGACAGGGGTCTACGAGCAGTACTTC.

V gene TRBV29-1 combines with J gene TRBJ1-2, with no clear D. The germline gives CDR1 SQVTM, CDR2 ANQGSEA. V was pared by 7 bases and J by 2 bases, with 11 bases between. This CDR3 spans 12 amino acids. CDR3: CSAPGRNYGYTF. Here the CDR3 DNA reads TGCAGCGCCCCGGGGAGAAACTATGGCTACACCTTC.

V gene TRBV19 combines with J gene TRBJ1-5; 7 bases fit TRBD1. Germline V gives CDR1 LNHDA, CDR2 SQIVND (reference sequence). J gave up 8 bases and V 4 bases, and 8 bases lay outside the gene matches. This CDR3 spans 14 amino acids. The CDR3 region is CASSTLTGMEPQHF. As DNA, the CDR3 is TGTGCCAGTAGTACCCTGACAGGGATGGAGCCCCAGCATTTT.

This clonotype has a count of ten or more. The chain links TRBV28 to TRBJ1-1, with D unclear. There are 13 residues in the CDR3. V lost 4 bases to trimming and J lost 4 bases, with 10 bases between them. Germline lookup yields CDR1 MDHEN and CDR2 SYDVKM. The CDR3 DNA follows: TGTGCCAGCAGTTACGAAGTATCCACTGAAGCTTTCTTT. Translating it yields CASSYEVSTEAFF.

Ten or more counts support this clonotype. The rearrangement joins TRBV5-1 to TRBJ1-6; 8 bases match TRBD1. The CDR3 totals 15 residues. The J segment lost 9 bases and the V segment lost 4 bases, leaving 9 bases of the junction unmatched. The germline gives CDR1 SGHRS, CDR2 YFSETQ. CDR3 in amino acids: CASSEGTGGSSPLHF. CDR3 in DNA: TGCGCCAGCAGCGAAGGAACAGGGGGGAGTTCACCCCTCCACTTT.

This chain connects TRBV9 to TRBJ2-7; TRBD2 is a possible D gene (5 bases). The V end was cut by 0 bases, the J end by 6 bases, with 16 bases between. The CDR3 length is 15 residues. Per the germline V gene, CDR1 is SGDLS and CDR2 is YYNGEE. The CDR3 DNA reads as TGTGCCAGCAGCGTAGAAAGGACTCCGTTCGTCGAGCAGTACTTC. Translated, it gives CASSVERTPFVEQYF.

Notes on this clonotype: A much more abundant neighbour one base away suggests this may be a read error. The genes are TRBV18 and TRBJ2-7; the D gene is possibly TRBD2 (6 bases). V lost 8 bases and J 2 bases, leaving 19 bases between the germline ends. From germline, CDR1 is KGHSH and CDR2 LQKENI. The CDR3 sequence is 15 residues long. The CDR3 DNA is TGTGCCAGCAGGCCACCGGTAGGAGGGGCCTACGAGCAGTACTTC. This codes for CASRPPVGGAYEQYF.

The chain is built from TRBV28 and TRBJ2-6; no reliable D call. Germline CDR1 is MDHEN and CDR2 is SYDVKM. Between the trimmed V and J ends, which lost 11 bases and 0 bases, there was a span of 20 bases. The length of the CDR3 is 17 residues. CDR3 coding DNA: TGTGCCTCCCAGGAGAGGCTCAAATTCTCTGGGGCCAACGTCCTGACTTTC. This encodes CASQERLKFSGANVLTF.